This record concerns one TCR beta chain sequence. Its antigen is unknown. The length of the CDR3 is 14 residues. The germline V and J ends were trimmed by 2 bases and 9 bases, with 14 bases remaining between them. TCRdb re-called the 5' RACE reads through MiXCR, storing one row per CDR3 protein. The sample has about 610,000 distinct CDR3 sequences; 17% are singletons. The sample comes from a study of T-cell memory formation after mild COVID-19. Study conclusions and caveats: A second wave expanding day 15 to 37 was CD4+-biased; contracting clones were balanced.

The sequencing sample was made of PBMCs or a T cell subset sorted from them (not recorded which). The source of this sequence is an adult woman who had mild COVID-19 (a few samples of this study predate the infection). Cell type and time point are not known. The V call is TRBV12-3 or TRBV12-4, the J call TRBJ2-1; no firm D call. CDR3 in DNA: TGTGCCAGCAGTTTAATGGTCGGAATAGGTGAGCAGTTCTTC. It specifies CASSLMVGIGEQFF.